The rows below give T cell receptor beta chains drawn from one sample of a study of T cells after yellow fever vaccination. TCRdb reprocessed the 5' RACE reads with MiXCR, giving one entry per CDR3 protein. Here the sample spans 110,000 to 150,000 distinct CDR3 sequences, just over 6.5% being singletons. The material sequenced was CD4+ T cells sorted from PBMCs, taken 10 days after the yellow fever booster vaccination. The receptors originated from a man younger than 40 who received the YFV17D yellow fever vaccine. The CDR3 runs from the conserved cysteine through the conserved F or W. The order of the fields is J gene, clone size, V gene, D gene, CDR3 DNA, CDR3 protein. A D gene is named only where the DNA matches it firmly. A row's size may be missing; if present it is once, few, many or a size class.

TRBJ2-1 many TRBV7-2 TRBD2 TGTGCCAGCAGTTCGGGACTAGCGGGGTACAATGAGCAGTTCTTC CASSSGLAGYNEQFF
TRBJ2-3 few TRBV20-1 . TGCAGTGCTATTATCGCAGCTGATACGCAGTATTTT CSAIIAADTQYF
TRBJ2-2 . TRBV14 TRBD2 TGTGCCAGCAGCCAAGGACTAGCGTCACTTGGGGAGCTGTTTTTT CASSQGLASLGELFF
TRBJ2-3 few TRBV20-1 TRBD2 TGCAGTGCTAGTCCCTGGGGGGAGGGCGCCGATCCCGGGGCTACGCAGTATTTT CSASPWGEGADPGATQYF
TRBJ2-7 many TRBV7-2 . TGTGCCAGCCGTCCTATGACTAGGGGCTACGAGCAGTACTTC CASRPMTRGYEQYF
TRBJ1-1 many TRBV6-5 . TGTGCCAGCAGTTCACAGGGTGGGGGCACTGAAGCTTTCTTT CASSSQGGGTEAFF
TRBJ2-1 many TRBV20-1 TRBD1 TGCAGTGCTAGGGGACAGGGGGTTTACAATGAGCAGTTCTTC CSARGQGVYNEQFF
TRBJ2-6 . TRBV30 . TGTGCCTGTACTCGTGGGGCCAACGTCCTGACTTTC CACTRGANVLTF
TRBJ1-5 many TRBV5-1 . TGCGCCAGCAGCACCCAGGCTGGTCAGCCCCAGCATTTT CASSTQAGQPQHF
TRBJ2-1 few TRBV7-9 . TGTGCCAGCAACTCGGTGCGGGCCACCTACAATGAGCAGTTCTTC CASNSVRATYNEQFF
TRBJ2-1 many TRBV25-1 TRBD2 TGTGCCAGCAGTCCCCGGACTAGCGGGGCCTACAATGAGCAGTTCTTC CASSPRTSGAYNEQFF
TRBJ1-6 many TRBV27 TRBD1 TGTGCCAGCAGTCTTACAGGGGGAGAGTCACCCCTCCACTTT CASSLTGGESPLHF
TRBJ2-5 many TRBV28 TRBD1 TGTGCCAGCAGACAACTTACCGGGACAGTTGGTGAGACCCAGTACTTC CASRQLTGTVGETQYF
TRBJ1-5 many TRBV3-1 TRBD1 TGTGCCAGCAGCCGGGGAACAGGGGGCAATCAGCCCCAGCATTTT CASSRGTGGNQPQHF
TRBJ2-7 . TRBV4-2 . TGTGCCAGCAGCCCGGCGGGGCGCTGCTACGAGCAGTACTTC CASSPAGRCYEQYF
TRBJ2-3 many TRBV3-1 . TGTGCCAGCAGCCAAGTAACCTTAACCACAGATACGCAGTATTTT CASSQVTLTTDTQYF
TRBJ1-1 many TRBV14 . TGTGCCAGCAGCCAAGAAAAAGCCATGAACACTGAAGCTTTCTTT CASSQEKAMNTEAFF
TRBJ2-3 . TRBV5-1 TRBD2 TGCGCCAGCAGCTTGGCCGACGGGAGGATAGATACGCAGTATTTT CASSLADGRIDTQYF
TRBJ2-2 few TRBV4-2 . TGTGCCAGCAGCCAAAACCCACTAGGTACCCTCCCCTTCTCGAACACCGGGGAGCTGTTTTTT CASSQNPLGTLPFSNTGELFF
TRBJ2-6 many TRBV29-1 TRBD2 TGCAGCGCCGTAGCGGGAGGAATCTCTGGGGCCAACGTCCTGACTTTC CSAVAGGISGANVLTF
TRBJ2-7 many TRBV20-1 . TGCAGTGCTAGCGGTTCCAGGACAGCATCCAACGAGCAGTACTTC CSASGSRTASNEQYF
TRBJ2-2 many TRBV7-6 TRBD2 TGTGCCAGCAGAACTACCGGGACTAGCGGGACCGGGGAGCTGTTTTTT CASRTTGTSGTGELFF
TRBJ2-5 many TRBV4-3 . TGCGCCAGCAGCCAAGTGAACCAGTTGGAGACCCAGTACTTC CASSQVNQLETQYF
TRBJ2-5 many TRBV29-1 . TGCAGCGTTGCGTCGGGGCAAGAGACCCAGTACTTC CSVASGQETQYF
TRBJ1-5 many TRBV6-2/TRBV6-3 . TGTGCCAGCAATTCGGTTGACAATCAGCCCCAGCATTTT CASNSVDNQPQHF